This T cell receptor (beta chain) was sequenced in a study of regulatory T cells in long-lasting Graves disease. General observations from the study: Thyroid tissue went unexamined; only peripheral blood was analyzed. Possibly, accuracy suffered from the small sample size.

This clonotype has more than one count but fewer than ten. Its target is unknown. Documented time point: persistent/refractory GD, antithyroid drugs over 5 years with positive TRAb. The TCR library was made from RNA that had been extracted from PBMCs in TRIzol. Trimming stripped 6 bases from V and 0 bases from J, with 9 bases between. Germline CDR1 DFQATT, CDR2 SNEGSKA (reference sequence). CDR3 size: 12 residues. In building TCR beta libraries, iRepertoire HTBI primers were used together with Arm-PCR of CDR3 regions. TCRdb reprocessed the multiplex PCR reads via MiXCR and lists one record per CDR3 protein. Of roughly 450,000 distinct CDR3 sequences listed, 23% are singletons.

This TCR derives from a female donor with Graves disease. The chain couples TRBV20-1 to TRBJ2-7; D tentatively fits TRBD1 or TRBD2 (6 bases each). Sequenced material: peripheral blood mononuclear cells (PBMCs), taken when the disease was refractory, from a patient treated with antithyroid drugs. The CDR3: CSAGGTSYEQYF. The CDR3 DNA reads as TGCAGTGCCGGGGGCACCTCCTACGAGCAGTACTTC.